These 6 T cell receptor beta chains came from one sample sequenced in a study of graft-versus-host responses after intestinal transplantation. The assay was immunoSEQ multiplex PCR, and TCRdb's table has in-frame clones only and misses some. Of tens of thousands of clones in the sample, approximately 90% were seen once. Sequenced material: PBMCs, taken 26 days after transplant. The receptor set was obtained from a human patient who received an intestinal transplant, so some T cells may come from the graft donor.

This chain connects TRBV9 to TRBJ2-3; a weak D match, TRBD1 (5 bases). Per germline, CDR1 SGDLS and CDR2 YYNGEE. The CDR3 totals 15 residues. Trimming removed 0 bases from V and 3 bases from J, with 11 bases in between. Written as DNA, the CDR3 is TGTGCCAGCAGCGTAGCTCCCAGGGAAACAGATACGCAGTATTTT. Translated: CASSVAPRETDTQYF. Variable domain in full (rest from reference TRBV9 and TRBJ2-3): DSGVTQTPKHLITATGQRVTLRCSPRSGDLSVYWYQQSLDQGLQFLIQYYNGEERAKGNILERFSAQQFPDLHSELNLSSLELGDSALYFCASSVAPRETDTQYFGPGTRLTVL.

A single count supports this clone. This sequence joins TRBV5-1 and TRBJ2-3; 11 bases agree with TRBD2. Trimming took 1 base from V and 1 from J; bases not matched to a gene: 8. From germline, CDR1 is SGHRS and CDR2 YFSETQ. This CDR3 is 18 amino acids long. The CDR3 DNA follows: TGCGCCAGCAGCTTGATGTTTAGCGGGGGGGCCGGCACAGATACGCAGTATTTT. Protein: CASSLMFSGGAGTDTQYF.

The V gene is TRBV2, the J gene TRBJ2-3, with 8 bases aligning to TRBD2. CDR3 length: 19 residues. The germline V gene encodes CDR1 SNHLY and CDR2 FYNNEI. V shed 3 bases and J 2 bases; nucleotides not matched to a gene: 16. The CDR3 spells CASSEKRGGRGALTDTQYF. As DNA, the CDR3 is TGTGCCAGCAGTGAGAAGAGGGGAGGGCGGGGGGCCCTCACAGATACGCAGTATTTT.

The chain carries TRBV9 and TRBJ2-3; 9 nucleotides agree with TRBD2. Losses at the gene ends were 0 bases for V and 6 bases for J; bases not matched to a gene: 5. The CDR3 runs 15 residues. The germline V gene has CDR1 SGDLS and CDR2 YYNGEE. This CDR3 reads CASSVGGTSYDTQYF. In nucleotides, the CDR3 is TGTGCCAGCAGCGTAGGCGGGACTAGCTACGATACGCAGTATTTT. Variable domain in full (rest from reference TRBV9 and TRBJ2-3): DSGVTQTPKHLITATGQRVTLRCSPRSGDLSVYWYQQSLDQGLQFLIQYYNGEERAKGNILERFSAQQFPDLHSELNLSSLELGDSALYFCASSVGGTSYDTQYFGPGTRLTVL.

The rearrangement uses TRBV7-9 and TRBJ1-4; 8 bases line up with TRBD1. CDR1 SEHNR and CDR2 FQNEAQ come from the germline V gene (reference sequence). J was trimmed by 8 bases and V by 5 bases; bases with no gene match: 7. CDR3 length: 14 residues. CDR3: CASSLTGTGEKLFF. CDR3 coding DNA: TGTGCCAGCAGCCTAACCGGGACAGGCGAAAAACTGTTTTTT.

The CDR3 reads CASSFTGQDQPQHF. The CDR3 DNA sequence: TGCGCCAGCAGCTTTACAGGGCAGGATCAGCCCCAGCATTTT. V is TRBV5-1 and J is TRBJ1-5, with D possibly TRBD1 on 6 matching bases. Per germline, CDR1 SGHRS and CDR2 YFSETQ. Trimming took 2 bases from V and 5 from J, leaving 11 bases between them. The CDR3 length is 14 residues.